Below, 25 T cell receptor beta chains from the same sample are listed, as sequenced in a study of blood T cell repertoires in COVID-19. The protocol was immunoSEQ multiplex PCR, while the TCRdb copy is restricted to in-frame clones and leaves out a portion. Among 60,000 to 65,000 clones listed, more than 75% were seen once. The sequencing sample was made of peripheral blood. The source is a human donor in a cohort sampled during active COVID-19.

DNA for the CDR3: TGTGCCAGCAGCTTAACAGGAACCTACGAGCAGTACTTC. This encodes CASSLTGTYEQYF. The chain joins TRBV5-6 to TRBJ2-7, with a weak D call TRBD1 (5 bases). Deletions cut 2 bases from V and 2 bases from J, with 8 bases between. The CDR3 sequence is 13 residues long. Germline CDR1 SGHDT, CDR2 YYEEEE.

The rearrangement uses TRBV5-4 and TRBJ2-5, with 16 bases matching TRBD2. V lost 4 bases, J lost 1 base, and 10 bases stayed unmatched. Germline V gives CDR1 SGHNT, CDR2 YYREEE (reference sequence). CDR3 length: 19 amino acids. The CDR3 bases are TGTGCCAGCAGCACCGCCGGGACTAGCGGGGGGGATTTCCAAGAGACCCAGTACTTC. Amino acid sequence: CASSTAGTSGGDFQETQYF.

The genes are TRBV2 and TRBJ1-2, with D perhaps matching TRBD1 (6 bases). V was pared by 6 bases and J by 3 bases, with 11 bases between. Germline V gene data show CDR1 as SNHLY and CDR2 as FYNNEI. The CDR3 contains 13 residues. The DNA for the CDR3 is TGTGCCAGCAGCACAGGGATTCACTATGGCTACACCTTC. Its translation is CASSTGIHYGYTF.

The chain recombines TRBV11-2 with TRBJ2-5; D unclear. Germline V gene lookup returns CDR1 SGHAT and CDR2 FQNNGV. V dropped 6 bases and J dropped 2 bases, with 13 bases sitting between them. The CDR3 is made up of 14 amino acids. The CDR3 DNA reads TGTGCCAGCAGTAACAATCAAACGCAAGAGACCCAGTACTTC. Protein sequence: CASSNNQTQETQYF.

V usage is TRBV2 and J usage is TRBJ2-3; TRBD1 agrees at 8 bases. Germline-derived CDR1 and CDR2 are SNHLY and FYNNEI. Trimming removed 10 bases from V and 0 bases from J; junction bases left unmatched: 3. The length of the CDR3 is 13 residues. The CDR3 spells CATRTGSTDTQYF. CDR3 DNA sequence: TGTGCCACCCGGACAGGGAGCACAGATACGCAGTATTTT.

The V gene is TRBV11-2, the J gene TRBJ2-1, with 7 bases aligning to TRBD2. This CDR3 is built from 15 residues. Germline-derived CDR1 and CDR2 are SGHAT and FQNNGV. The J segment lost 6 bases and the V segment lost 3 bases, leaving 8 bases of the junction unmatched. CDR3 region: CASSFGLGLSNEQFF. The CDR3 DNA is TGTGCCAGCAGCTTCGGACTAGGCCTCTCCAATGAGCAGTTCTTC.

As DNA, the CDR3 is TGTGCCAGCAGCTTAGGACAGGGAGGCGAGCAGTACTTC. Translation: CASSLGQGGEQYF. The chain has TRBV11-2 and TRBJ2-7; perhaps TRBD1 as D (7 bases). V was shortened by 1 base and J by 6 bases, with 10 bases between the two germline ends. This CDR3 comprises 13 residues. Germline CDR1 and CDR2: SGHAT and FQNNGV.

The V gene is TRBV6-5, the J gene TRBJ1-5; D unclear. Per the germline V gene, CDR1 is MNHEY and CDR2 is SVGAGI. This CDR3 has 14 amino acids. V was pared by 8 bases and J by 2 bases, with 13 bases between. In DNA form, the CDR3 reads TGTGCCAGCGACCCAAACGAGGGCAATCAGCCCCAGCATTTT. Amino acids: CASDPNEGNQPQHF.

V usage is TRBV30 and J usage is TRBJ2-3; TRBD2 matches at 12 bases. V lost 2 bases and J lost 2; bases outside the gene matches: 5. The CDR3 is made up of 16 amino acids. The germline V gene has CDR1 GTSNPN and CDR2 SVGIG (reference sequence). The CDR3 loop is CAWSKTSGGITDTQYF. CDR3 nucleotides: TGTGCCTGGAGTAAGACTAGCGGGGGAATCACAGATACGCAGTATTTT.

This rearrangement joins TRBV3-1 (or the pseudogene TRBV3-2) to TRBJ2-4; 7 bases map to TRBD2. The CDR3 spans 16 residues. Germline V gene lookup returns CDR1 LGHDT and CDR2 YNNKEL (reference sequence). V shed 2 bases and J 6 bases; nucleotides not matched to a gene: 10. This CDR3 is CASSQTGGVAGNIQYF. In DNA, the CDR3 is TGTGCCAGCAGCCAAACGGGCGGAGTAGCGGGAAACATTCAGTACTTC.

The chain carries TRBV3-1 (or the pseudogene TRBV3-2) and TRBJ1-2; TRBD1 matches 10 bases. The junction had 9 bases not matched to a gene; V was cut back by 3 bases and J by 8 bases. CDR3 length: 15 residues. Germline CDR1 is LGHDT and CDR2 is YNNKEL (reference sequence). The CDR3 DNA follows: TGTGCCAGCAGCCAGGACAGGGACAGGGGTACCGGCTACACCTTC. Protein sequence: CASSQDRDRGTGYTF.

J is TRBJ2-6 and V is TRBV7-2, with 10 bases matching TRBD1. In germline, CDR1 is SGHTA, CDR2 FQGNSA. Trimming cost V 5 bases and J 4 bases; bases outside gene matches: 14. CDR3 length equals 19 residues. The CDR3: CASSPSGQGRFSGANVLTF. The CDR3 DNA is TGTGCCAGCAGCCCCTCGGGACAGGGGAGGTTCTCCGGGGCCAACGTCCTGACTTTC.

The chain carries TRBV3-1 (or the pseudogene TRBV3-2) and TRBJ2-5; 13 nucleotides agree with TRBD2. The germline V gene encodes CDR1 LGHDT and CDR2 YNNKEL (reference sequence). This CDR3 region has 20 residues. Trimming cost V 1 base and J 2 bases; bases outside gene matches: 13. CDR3 nucleotide sequence: TGTGCCAGCAGCCAAGTCCCGACAGTGACTAGCGGGGGGCTACAAGAGACCCAGTACTTC. It specifies CASSQVPTVTSGGLQETQYF.

This clone has a single count. The rearrangement links TRBV30 to TRBJ2-1; 7 bases align to TRBD2. Germline loops: CDR1 GTSNPN, CDR2 SVGIG (reference sequence). This CDR3 is 17 amino acids long. Trimming took 1 base from V and 0 from J; bases not matched to a gene: 9. The CDR3: CAWSEVKGGSSYNEQFF. The CDR3 DNA is TGTGCCTGGAGTGAGGTTAAGGGAGGGAGCTCCTACAATGAGCAGTTCTTC.

V is TRBV6-5 and J is TRBJ1-6, with 9 bases aligning to TRBD1. CDR3 length: 13 amino acids. Germline CDR1 is MNHEY and CDR2 is SVGAGI. V gave up 6 bases and J gave up 9 bases; unmatched junction bases: 3. CDR3 sequence (DNA): TGTGCCAGCAGCTCGGACAGGGGTTCACCCCTCCACTTT. It yields the protein CASSSDRGSPLHF.

This sequence joins TRBV28 and TRBJ2-5, with TRBD1 matching over 7 bases. From germline, CDR1 is MDHEN and CDR2 SYDVKM. The CDR3 is 15 amino acids. With V trimmed by 6 bases and J by 4 bases, 11 bases remained unmatched. Here the CDR3 DNA reads TGTGCCAGCAGGGGTCCAGGGGGTTTACGAGAGACCCAGTACTTC. It translates to CASRGPGGLRETQYF.

The chain employs TRBV5-1 and TRBJ1-1; tentatively, D is TRBD1 (5 bases). The CDR3 consists of 13 residues. V lost 4 bases and J lost 5, with 12 bases in between. Germline loops: CDR1 SGHRS, CDR2 YFSETQ. The CDR3, as DNA: TGCGCCAGCAGCAGTTTCGCAGGGACTGAAGCTTTCTTT. Translating it yields CASSSFAGTEAFF.

J is TRBJ1-6 and V is TRBV5-4; D is unresolved. The V and J ends lost 5 bases and 6 bases respectively, with 15 bases between them. Per germline, CDR1 SGHNT and CDR2 YYREEE (reference sequence). The CDR3 runs to 15 residues. The CDR3 DNA reads as TGTGCCAGCAGTCCCTCCGGGTCGGGTAATTCACCCCTCCACTTT. This codes for CASSPSGSGNSPLHF.

This sequence joins TRBV6-5 and TRBJ1-5, with TRBD1 as a possible D gene (6 bases). The germline V gene encodes CDR1 MNHEY and CDR2 SVGAGI. The CDR3 loop spans 14 amino acids. Trimming removed 2 bases from V and 3 bases from J, with 8 bases in between. This CDR3 reads CASSYTGNNQPQHF. In nucleotides, the CDR3 is TGTGCCAGCAGTTACACAGGGAACAATCAGCCCCAGCATTTT.

This clone was observed once. The chain links TRBV28 to TRBJ2-1; TRBD2 agrees at 9 bases. The CDR3 contains 16 residues. After removal of 3 bases from V and 1 base from J, the junction contained 4 bases not matched to a gene. CDR1 and CDR2 from the germline V gene are MDHEN and SYDVKM. The DNA for the CDR3 is TGTGCCAGCAGTTTTCAGAGCGGGGGGTCCTACAATGAGCAGTTCTTC. Protein product: CASSFQSGGSYNEQFF.

This chain uses TRBV29-1 with TRBJ2-3; weak D call: TRBD2 (6 bases). Per the germline V gene, CDR1 is SQVTM and CDR2 is ANQGSEA. V was trimmed by 3 bases and J by 1 base, leaving 14 bases between them. The CDR3 totals 15 residues. The CDR3 loop reads CSVDGLEGGTDTQYF. The CDR3 DNA sequence: TGCAGCGTTGATGGGTTGGAGGGTGGCACAGATACGCAGTATTTT.

This clone appeared a single time. The junction departs from germline at one end; a sequencing error may be responsible. The chain combines TRBV5-1 with TRBJ2-1; a possible D gene is TRBD2 (6 bases). The CDR3 covers 14 residues. Germline V gene lookup returns CDR1 SGHRS and CDR2 YFSETQ. The CDR3 coding sequence is TGCGCCAGCAGCTCCGGGACTTCCTTCAATGAGCAGTTCTTC. Protein: CASSSGTSFNEQFF. The full variable domain, its missing parts supplied by reference TRBV5-1 and TRBJ2-1, is KAGVTQTPRYLIKTRGQQVTLSCSPISGHRSVSWYQQTPGQGLQFLFEYFSETQRNKGNFPGRFSGRQFSNSRSEMNVSTLELGDSALYLCASSSGTSFNEQFFGPGTRLTVL.

The chain combines TRBV27 with TRBJ1-4, with a possible D match to TRBD1 (5 bases). Looked up from germline, CDR1 is MNHEY and CDR2 is SMNVEV (reference sequence). V lost 6 bases to trimming and J lost 8 bases, with 16 bases between them. The CDR3 has 14 residues. CDR3 residues: CASRPAGAGEKLFF. The CDR3 nucleotides read TGTGCCAGCAGACCTGCCGGGGCGGGAGAAAAACTGTTTTTT.

V is TRBV5-4 and J is TRBJ1-2, with 8 nucleotides matching TRBD1. Losses at the gene ends were 0 bases for V and 6 bases for J; bases not matched to a gene: 13. The V gene's germline CDR1 is SGHNT and CDR2 YYREEE (reference sequence). The CDR3 spans 17 residues. CDR3: CASSLGPFGQGSDGYTF. The CDR3 bases are TGTGCCAGCAGCTTGGGGCCCTTTGGACAGGGATCGGATGGCTACACCTTC. Full variable domain (outside the CDR3, taken from reference TRBV5-4 and TRBJ1-2): ETGVTQSPTHLIKTRGQQVTLRCSSQSGHNTVSWYQQALGQGPQFIFQYYREEENGRGNFPPRFSGLQFPNYSSELNVNALELDDSALYLCASSLGPFGQGSDGYTFGSGTRLTVV.

This chain uses TRBV7-2 with TRBJ2-1, with a possible D match to TRBD1 (6 bases). Trimming took off 5 bases at V and 6 bases at J, with 17 bases between the two ends. The CDR3 is 15 residues long. CDR1 and CDR2 from the germline V gene are SGHTA and FQGNSA. The CDR3 region has the DNA TGTGCCAGCAGCCGCGACAGGAGCCAGGTCAATGAGCAGTTCTTC. The encoded protein is CASSRDRSQVNEQFF.